A single sample gave rise to the 6 T cell receptor beta chains below, sequenced in a study of blood T cells in healthy people across ages. A second PCR of about 7 to 12 cycles used a sample-barcoded 5' primer and a J-beta primer mix. TCRdb recomputed calls from the 5' RACE reads with MiXCR, one row per CDR3 protein. The repertoire includes 800,000 or so distinct CDR3 sequences, 20% to 25% of them detected once, and under 4.5% sits in the top ten. This sample was also put to use in a study of T cells of mothers and their children.

Material for sequencing was blood. Every receptor here comes from a boy between 10 and 17 years old in good health.

This chain's CDR3 is CASSRGLAGATDTQYF. Written as DNA, the CDR3 is TGTGCCAGCAGCCGAGGACTAGCGGGGGCCACAGATACGCAGTATTTT. V is TRBV14 and J is TRBJ2-3, with 13 positions matching TRBD2. The length of the CDR3 is 16 residues. The V gene end was trimmed by 4 bases and the J gene end by 2 bases; junction bases not matched to a gene: 3. Germline CDR1 reads SGHDN; CDR2 reads FVKESK.

This clonotype occurred a few times. V and J are TRBV15 and TRBJ1-3; D possibly corresponds to TRBD1 (5 bases). The CDR3 has 15 amino acids. CDR1 and CDR2 from the germline V gene are LNHNV and YYDKDF (reference sequence). V was cut by 4 bases and J by 2 bases, with 12 bases left in between. CDR3 loop: CATSNPGRPGNTIYF. In nucleotides, the CDR3 is TGTGCCACCAGCAACCCGGGACGGCCTGGAAACACCATATATTTT.

The table lists this clonotype with a few counts. The chain has TRBV20-1 and TRBJ2-5, with 7 bases that match TRBD2. The CDR3 has 15 amino acids. The J segment lost 2 bases and the V segment lost 5 bases, leaving 11 bases of the junction unmatched. The germline V gene has CDR1 DFQATT and CDR2 SNEGSKA (reference sequence). The CDR3 reads CSALPLAGVQETQYF. CDR3 DNA sequence: TGCAGTGCTCTTCCGCTGGCGGGAGTACAAGAGACCCAGTACTTC.

Of note for this clonotype: At one boundary the junction diverges from the germline segment, which might be a read error. The CDR3 DNA reads as TGCAGTGCTAGAGGTGGGCGGGATTTGTACGCGCAGTACTTC. Residues: CSARGGRDLYAQYF. The rearrangement joins TRBV20-1 to TRBJ2-7; perhaps TRBD2 as D (6 bases). Germline CDR1 is DFQATT and CDR2 is SNEGSKA (reference sequence). The CDR3 contains 14 residues.

J is TRBJ1-6 and V is TRBV6-1, with D unclear. V dropped 6 bases and J dropped 9 bases, with 18 bases sitting between them. The germline gives CDR1 MNHNS, CDR2 SASEGT. The CDR3 extends over 15 amino acids. The CDR3 spells CASRLMTGISSPLHF. The CDR3, as DNA: TGTGCCAGCAGACTAATGACCGGGATTTCTTCACCCCTCCACTTT.

V is TRBV7-3 and J is TRBJ2-5; 7 bases fit TRBD1. CDR1 and CDR2 from the germline V gene are SGHTA and FQGTGA. CDR3 size: 14 residues. Germline trimming cut 5 bases from V and 4 bases from J; bases unmatched to any gene: 7. The DNA for the CDR3 is TGTGCCAGCAGCATGACAGGGTCGCGAGAGACCCAGTACTTC. This sequence encodes CASSMTGSRETQYF. The complete variable domain, with remaining parts taken from reference TRBV7-3 and TRBJ2-5, reads GAGVSQTPSNKVTEKGKYVELRCDPISGHTALYWYRQSLGQGPEFLIYFQGTGAADDSGLPNDRFFAVRPEGSVSTLKIQRTERGDSAVYLCASSMTGSRETQYFGPGTRLLVL.